This T cell receptor beta chain was obtained from a study of OX40 agonist ivuxolimab in advanced cancers. Study-wide background: Given to patients was ivuxolimab, an agonistic anti-OX40 (CD134) antibody. Recorded diagnoses for dose-escalation patients were hepatocellular carcinoma, melanoma, renal cell or head and neck cancer.

Patients were ruled out by autoimmune disease history or systemic immunosuppression. Turning to this clone: The antigen is undetermined.

Whole-study results and caveats: Both blood CD4+ and CD8+ T cells showed clonal growth by week 6 at 0.1 to 3.0 mg/kg.

CDR3 size: 14 residues. After removal of 10 bases from V and 8 bases from J, the junction contained 16 bases not matched to a gene. Germline V gene data show CDR1 as MGHDK and CDR2 as SYGVNS. Some clones are missing from TCRdb's copy, which holds only in-frame ones; the method was immunoSEQ multiplex PCR. In the table there are about 79,000 clones, 70% to 90% of which are singletons. The chain links TRBV25-1 to TRBJ2-7, with 8 bases that match TRBD1. This receptor was identified in an adult with an advanced solid tumor such as melanoma, head and neck, liver or kidney cancer. The sequencing used CD4+ or CD8+ T cells sorted from blood, collected in a trial of the OX40 agonist ivuxolimab. The CDR3 here is CATLDVRQGIKQYF. CDR3 DNA: TGTGCCACCCTCGACGTCCGACAGGGGATTAAGCAGTACTTC.